The source of this T cell receptor beta chain is a study of blood T cell repertoires in COVID-19. Whole-study context: Collection of acute and convalescent COVID-19 samples took place in the United States, Italy and Spain. Sources were T cells, B-cell-depleted T cells, or PBMCs; the material itself was cDNA or gDNA.

Authors' methods: Amplified reference gene primers provided the basis for estimating nucleated cell counts. Produced via immunoSEQ multiplex PCR; TCRdb's table is partial and in-frame only. D and trimming were read from the DNA, whereas the V and J calls and clone size are those reported in that table. The repertoire holds over 200,000 clones, with roughly 80% as singletons. Trimming took off 5 bases at V and 2 bases at J, with 16 bases between the two ends. This CDR3 has 16 residues. The germline V gene has CDR1 MDHEN and CDR2 SYDVKM. This clone showed up just once. This TCR came from a woman in her sixties or seventies with active or convalescent COVID-19. Sequencing was carried out using peripheral blood. The gene calls are TRBV28 and TRBJ1-5; no definite D call. The CDR3: CASSPLHFTGNQPQHF. CDR3 in DNA: TGTGCCAGCAGTCCACTACACTTTACCGGCAATCAGCCCCAGCATTTT. Full variable domain (rest looked up from reference TRBV28 and TRBJ1-5): DVKVTQSSRYLVKRTGEKVFLECVQDMDHENMFWYRQDPGLGLRLIYFSYDVKMKEKGDIPEGYSVSREKKERFSLILESASTNQTSMYLCASSPLHFTGNQPQHFGDGTRLSIL.